Shown below are 19 T cell receptor beta chains from a single sample sequenced in a study of control samples from healthy donors and cancer patients. Method: immunoSEQ multiplex PCR; TCRdb's copy keeps in-frame clones and lacks some. The sample shows 18,000 or so clones, 85% to 90% of them seen only once. The sample comprised PBMCs. These TCRs come from a woman between 65 and 79 years old with colorectal cancer.

The chain carries TRBV12-3 or TRBV12-4 and TRBJ2-1; a possible D gene is TRBD1 (6 bases). This CDR3 has 13 amino acids. V lost 7 bases and J 5 bases, leaving 12 bases between the germline ends. Here the CDR3 reads CASTTTGNNEQFF. The CDR3 nucleotides read TGTGCCAGCACCACAACAGGGAACAATGAGCAGTTCTTC.

This chain connects TRBV12-3 or TRBV12-4 to TRBJ2-7, with D tentatively TRBD1 or TRBD2 (5 bases each). The V and J ends lost 3 bases and 11 bases respectively, with 14 bases between them. The CDR3 length is 12 residues. DNA of the CDR3: TGTGCCAGCAGTTTTCCGGGGACGGCTAAGTACTTC. Translated: CASSFPGTAKYF.

This chain joins TRBV2 and TRBJ2-1; D is unresolved. The V and J ends lost 6 bases and 6 bases respectively, with 15 bases between them. There are 14 residues in the CDR3. Germline V gene sequence: CDR1 SNHLY, CDR2 FYNNEI. In nucleotides, the CDR3 is TGTGCCAGCAGACCAACTCCGAGCAGCAATGAGCAGTTCTTC. Its protein product is CASRPTPSSNEQFF.

This clone was seen only once. J is TRBJ2-5 and V is TRBV3-1 (or the pseudogene TRBV3-2), with 7 nucleotides matching TRBD1. Germline V lookup: CDR1 LGHDT, CDR2 YNNKEL (reference sequence). Trimming removed 4 bases from V and 7 bases from J; junction bases left unmatched: 9. CDR3 size: 14 residues. CDR3 nucleotides: TGTGCCAGCAGCCCGACAGGGAATTTAGGGACCCAGTACTTC. Translation: CASSPTGNLGTQYF.

J is TRBJ2-7 and V is TRBV12-1; TRBD2 is the table's D call and was not checked against the DNA. TRBV12-1 is shown as a pseudogene. The CDR3 is 17 amino acids. The CDR3 is CASSCRTSGKQGYEQYF. For the CDR3, the DNA is TGTGCCAGCAGCTGTCGGACTAGCGGGAAACAAGGCTACGAGCAGTACTTC.

The chain employs TRBV4-3 and TRBJ2-7; 10 nucleotides line up with TRBD1. Trimming took 1 base from V and 4 from J; bases not matched to a gene: 4. The CDR3 extends over 15 amino acids. Germline V gives CDR1 LGHNA, CDR2 YSLEER. The CDR3 nucleotides read TGCGCCAGCAGCCAAGTTTTGGACAGGGGGTACGAGCAGTACTTC. This sequence encodes CASSQVLDRGYEQYF.

The CDR3 sequence is CASSSMTVSGANVLTF. CDR3 nucleotides: TGTGCCAGCAGCTCGATGACAGTCTCTGGGGCCAACGTCCTGACTTTC. This chain connects TRBV5-4 to TRBJ2-6, with a tentative D call TRBD1 (5 bases). The V and J ends lost 3 bases and 0 bases respectively, with 10 bases between them. CDR1 SGHNT and CDR2 YYREEE come from the germline V gene (reference sequence). The CDR3 has 16 residues.

The V call is TRBV30, the J call TRBJ2-3; 14 nucleotides align to TRBD2. Germline lookup yields CDR1 GTSNPN and CDR2 SVGIG (reference sequence). Trimming removed 7 bases from V and 7 bases from J; junction bases left unmatched: 7. CDR3 length: 14 amino acids. The CDR3 bases are TGTGCCTACCGACTAGCGGGAGGGCGGAATACGCAGTATTTT. Its protein is CAYRLAGGRNTQYF.

V is TRBV10-3 and J is TRBJ1-5; D possibly corresponds to TRBD1 (5 bases). CDR1 ENHRY and CDR2 SYGVKD come from the germline V gene. V lost 7 bases and J 3 bases, leaving 10 bases between the germline ends. This CDR3 comprises 13 residues. The CDR3 here is CAIMGGINQPQHF. The DNA for the CDR3 is TGTGCCATCATGGGGGGAATCAATCAGCCCCAGCATTTT.

The V call is TRBV7-9, the J call TRBJ1-5; 8 bases match TRBD1. Trimming removed 6 bases from V and 7 bases from J; junction bases left unmatched: 5. The CDR3 runs to 13 residues. Germline lookup yields CDR1 SEHNR and CDR2 FQNEAQ (reference sequence). CDR3 sequence (DNA): TGTGCCAGCAGTAGACAGGGGAACCAGCCCCAGCATTTT. Its translation is CASSRQGNQPQHF.

The chain joins TRBV9 to TRBJ1-4; TRBD1 is a possible D gene (6 bases). This CDR3 has 17 amino acids. V gave up 4 bases and J gave up 0 bases, with 16 bases separating them. In germline, CDR1 is SGDLS, CDR2 YYNGEE. The chain's CDR3 is CASSPRQDPATNEKLFF. The CDR3, as DNA: TGTGCCAGCAGCCCCCGACAGGACCCTGCAACTAATGAAAAACTGTTTTTT.

The rearrangement uses TRBV6-2 or TRBV6-3 and TRBJ2-1, with D uncertain. Trimming stripped 0 bases from V and 0 bases from J, with 12 bases between. CDR1 is MNHEY and CDR2 is SVGEGT in the germline V gene. The CDR3 runs 17 residues. CDR3 loop: CASSYSGSASSYNEQFF. The CDR3 bases are TGTGCCAGCAGTTACTCGGGTTCCGCCAGCTCCTACAATGAGCAGTTCTTC.

This clone is large within its sample. Other DNA sequences of this sample code for an identical CDR3. The DNA for the CDR3 is TGCGCCAGCAGCCAAGATCGCTACAGCTCCTACGAGCAGTACTTC. Protein sequence: CASSQDRYSSYEQYF. The rearrangement links TRBV4-3 to TRBJ2-7, with D uncertain. The V end was cut by 0 bases, the J end by 0 bases, with 9 bases between. The CDR3 is 15 amino acids. Germline lookup yields CDR1 LGHNA and CDR2 YSLEER.

The V call is TRBV7-9, the J call TRBJ2-1, with 11 bases matching TRBD2. The CDR3 loop spans 17 amino acids. CDR1 and CDR2 (germline): SEHNR, FQNEAQ (reference sequence). Germline trimming cut 2 bases from V and 4 bases from J; bases unmatched to any gene: 7. CDR3: CASSLLTSGALYNEQFF. The CDR3 bases are TGTGCCAGCAGCTTATTGACTAGCGGGGCTCTTTACAATGAGCAGTTCTTC.

The chain is built from TRBV4-3 and TRBJ2-5; TRBD2 aligns across 7 bases. Germline V gene lookup returns CDR1 LGHNA and CDR2 YSLEER. The trim removed 0 bases at V and 2 bases at J, leaving 3 bases unmatched. The CDR3 consists of 15 residues. In nucleotides, the CDR3 is TGCGCCAGCAGCCAAGATCGGGGGGAGCAAGAGACCCAGTACTTC. This codes for CASSQDRGEQETQYF.

J is TRBJ1-1 and V is TRBV6-5, with unresolved D. V was clipped by 7 bases and J by 6 bases, with 12 bases between them. In germline, CDR1 is MNHEY, CDR2 SVGAGI. The CDR3 runs 12 residues. The CDR3 region is CASTPGGSEAFF. As DNA, the CDR3 is TGTGCCAGCACTCCCGGAGGCTCTGAAGCTTTCTTT.

The rearrangement uses TRBV18 and TRBJ1-5, with 11 bases aligning to TRBD1. Trimming cost V 4 bases and J 5 bases; bases outside gene matches: 4. This CDR3 spans 15 amino acids. Germline V gene lookup returns CDR1 KGHSH and CDR2 LQKENI. The CDR3 is CASSRGQGVHQPQHF. In DNA, the CDR3 is TGTGCCAGCTCACGGGGACAGGGGGTCCATCAGCCCCAGCATTTT.

This rearrangement joins TRBV5-1 to TRBJ2-3; 8 positions agree with TRBD2. This CDR3 has 16 residues. V trimming: 4 bases; J trimming: 2 bases; junction bases outside the gene matches: 9. In germline, CDR1 is SGHRS, CDR2 YFSETQ. The CDR3 protein is CASSPQAGATTDTQYF. The CDR3 coding sequence is TGCGCCAGCAGCCCACAAGCGGGAGCGACCACAGATACGCAGTATTTT.

This chain connects TRBV6-2 or TRBV6-3 to TRBJ2-3; D is unresolved. Germline V gene data show CDR1 as MNHEY and CDR2 as SVGEGT. V lost 2 bases, J lost 1 base, and 4 bases lay in between. CDR3 length: 13 residues. The chain's CDR3 is CASSYPGTDTQYF. DNA of the CDR3: TGTGCCAGCAGTTACCCCGGCACAGATACGCAGTATTTT.